Sequencing of this TCR beta chain was carried out in a study of T cell clones after liver transplantation. For the study at large: In this trial, immunosuppression withdrawal was attempted within 2 years of liver transplant. HCV positivity affected three of eight recipients; the rest lacked autoimmune or viral indications.

This CDR3 is 14 amino acids long. Germline V gene data show CDR1 as SGHTS and CDR2 as YDEGEE. With 0 bases removed from V and 2 bases from J, the gap between germline ends came to 5 bases. The repertoire was sequenced with immunoSEQ multiplex PCR; TCRdb's copy has only in-frame clones and lacks some. The data contain tens of thousands of clones, about 80% of them singletons. Specimen: CD4+ T cells from blood, collected 12 months after liver transplant. V and J are TRBV5-8 and TRBJ1-4, with a tentative D call TRBD1 (5 bases). The clonotype was recovered from a human patient who received a liver transplant. Some T cells may possibly be graft donor cells. CDR3: CASSLEGTNEKLFF. DNA of the CDR3: TGTGCCAGCAGCTTGGAGGGGACTAATGAAAAACTGTTTTTT. The whole variable domain, filled in from reference TRBV5-8 and TRBJ1-4, reads EAGVTQSPTHLIKTRGQQATLRCSPISGHTSVYWYQQALGLGLQFLLWYDEGEERNRGNFPPRFSGRQFPNYSSELNVNALELEDSALYLCASSLEGTNEKLFFGSGTQLSVL.